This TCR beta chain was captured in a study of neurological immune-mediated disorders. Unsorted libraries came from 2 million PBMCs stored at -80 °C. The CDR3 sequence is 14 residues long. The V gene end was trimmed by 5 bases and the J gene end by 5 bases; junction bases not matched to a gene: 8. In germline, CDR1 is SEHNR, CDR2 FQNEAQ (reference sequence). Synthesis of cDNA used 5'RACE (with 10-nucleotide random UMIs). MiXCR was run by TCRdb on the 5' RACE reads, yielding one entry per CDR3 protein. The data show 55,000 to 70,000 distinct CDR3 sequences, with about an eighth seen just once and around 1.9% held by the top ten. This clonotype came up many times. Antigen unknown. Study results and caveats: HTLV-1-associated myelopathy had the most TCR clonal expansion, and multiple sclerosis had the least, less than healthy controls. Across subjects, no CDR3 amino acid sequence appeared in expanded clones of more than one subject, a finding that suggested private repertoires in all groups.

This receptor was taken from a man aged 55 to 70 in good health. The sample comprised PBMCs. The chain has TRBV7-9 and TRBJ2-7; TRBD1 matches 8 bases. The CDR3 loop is CASSLTGVLDEQYF. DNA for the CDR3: TGTGCCAGCAGCCTGACAGGGGTCTTGGACGAGCAGTACTTC.